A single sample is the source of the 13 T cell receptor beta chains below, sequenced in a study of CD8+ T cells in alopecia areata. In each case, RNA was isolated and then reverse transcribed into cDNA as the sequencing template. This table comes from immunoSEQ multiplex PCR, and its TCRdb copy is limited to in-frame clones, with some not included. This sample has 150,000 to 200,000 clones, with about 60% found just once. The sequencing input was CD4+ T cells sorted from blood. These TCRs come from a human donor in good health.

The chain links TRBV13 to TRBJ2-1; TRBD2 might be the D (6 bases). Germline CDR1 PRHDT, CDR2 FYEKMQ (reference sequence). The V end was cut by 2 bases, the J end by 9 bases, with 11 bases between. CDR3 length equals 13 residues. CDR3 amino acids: CASSLKRVSEQFF. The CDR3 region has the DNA TGTGCCAGCAGCTTAAAGCGGGTTAGTGAGCAGTTCTTC.

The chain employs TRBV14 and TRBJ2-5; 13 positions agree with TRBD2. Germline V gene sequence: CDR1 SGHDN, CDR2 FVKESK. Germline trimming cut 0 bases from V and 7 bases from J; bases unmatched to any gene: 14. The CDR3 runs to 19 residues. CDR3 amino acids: CASSQERWSGLAGVATQYF. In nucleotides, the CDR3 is TGTGCCAGCAGCCAAGAGAGGTGGTCCGGACTAGCGGGAGTAGCGACCCAGTACTTC.

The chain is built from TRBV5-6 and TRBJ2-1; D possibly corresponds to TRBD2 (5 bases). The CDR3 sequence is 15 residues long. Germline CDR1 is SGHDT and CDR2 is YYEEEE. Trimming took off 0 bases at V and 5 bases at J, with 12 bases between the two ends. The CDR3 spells CASSLVVGADNEQFF. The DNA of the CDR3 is TGTGCCAGCAGCTTGGTGGTGGGAGCGGACAATGAGCAGTTCTTC.

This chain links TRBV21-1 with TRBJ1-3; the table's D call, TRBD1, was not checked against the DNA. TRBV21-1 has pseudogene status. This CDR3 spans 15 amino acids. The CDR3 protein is CASSKAGHSGNTIYF. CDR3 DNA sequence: TGTGCCAGCAGCAAAGCGGGGCACTCTGGAAACACCATATATTTT.

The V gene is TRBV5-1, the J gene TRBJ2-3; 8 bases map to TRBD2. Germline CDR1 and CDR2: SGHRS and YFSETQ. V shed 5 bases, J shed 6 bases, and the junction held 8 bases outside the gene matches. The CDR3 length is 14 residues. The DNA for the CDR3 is TGCGCCAGCAGTCCCGGGACTAGTATGGATACGCAGTATTTT. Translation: CASSPGTSMDTQYF.

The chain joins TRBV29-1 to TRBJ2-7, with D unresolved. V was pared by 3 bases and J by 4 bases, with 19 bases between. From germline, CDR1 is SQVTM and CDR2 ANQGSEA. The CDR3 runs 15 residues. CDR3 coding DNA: TGCAGCGTTGACATCTTCGTGGGCCTCGGTTACGAGCAGTACTTC. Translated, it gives CSVDIFVGLGYEQYF.

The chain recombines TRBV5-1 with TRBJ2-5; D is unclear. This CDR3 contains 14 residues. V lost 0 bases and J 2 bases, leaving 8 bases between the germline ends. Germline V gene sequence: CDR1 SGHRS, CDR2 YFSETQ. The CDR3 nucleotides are TGCGCCAGCAGCTTGGGCCCCCGACAAGAGACCCAGTACTTC. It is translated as CASSLGPRQETQYF.

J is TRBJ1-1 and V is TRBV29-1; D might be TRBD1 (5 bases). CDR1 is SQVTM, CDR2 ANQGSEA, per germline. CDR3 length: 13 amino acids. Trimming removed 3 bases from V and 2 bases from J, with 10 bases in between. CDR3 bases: TGCAGCGTTGAGGCAGGGCTAAACACTGAAGCTTTCTTT. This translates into CSVEAGLNTEAFF.

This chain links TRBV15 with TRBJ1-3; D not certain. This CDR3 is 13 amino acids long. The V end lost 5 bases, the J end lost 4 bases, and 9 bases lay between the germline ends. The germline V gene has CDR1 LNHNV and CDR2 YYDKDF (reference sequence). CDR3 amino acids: CATSEHGGNTIYF. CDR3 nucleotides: TGTGCCACCAGCGAGCATGGAGGAAACACCATATATTTT.

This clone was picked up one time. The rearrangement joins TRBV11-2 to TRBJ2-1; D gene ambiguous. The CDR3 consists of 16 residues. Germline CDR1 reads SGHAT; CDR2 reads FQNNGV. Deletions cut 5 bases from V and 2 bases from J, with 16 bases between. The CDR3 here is CASSPIHLPTYNEQFF. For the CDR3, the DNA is TGTGCCAGCAGCCCGATACACCTGCCCACCTACAATGAGCAGTTCTTC.

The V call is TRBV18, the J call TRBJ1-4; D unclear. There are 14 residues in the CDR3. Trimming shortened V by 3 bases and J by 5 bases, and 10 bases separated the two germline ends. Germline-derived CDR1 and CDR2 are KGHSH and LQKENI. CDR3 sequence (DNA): TGTGCCAGCTCACCCTTGCGAGAAAATGAAAAACTGTTTTTT. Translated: CASSPLRENEKLFF.

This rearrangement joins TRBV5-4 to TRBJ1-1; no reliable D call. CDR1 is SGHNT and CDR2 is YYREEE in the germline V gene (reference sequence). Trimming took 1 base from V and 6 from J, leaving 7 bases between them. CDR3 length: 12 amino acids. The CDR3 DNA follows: TGTGCCAGCAGCTTGTTTACGGCTGAAGCTTTCTTT. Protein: CASSLFTAEAFF.

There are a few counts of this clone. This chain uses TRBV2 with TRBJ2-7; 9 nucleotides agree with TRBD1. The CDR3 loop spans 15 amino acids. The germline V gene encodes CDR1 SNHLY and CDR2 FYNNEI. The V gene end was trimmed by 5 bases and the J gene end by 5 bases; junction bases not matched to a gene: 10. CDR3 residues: CASSRRDRVGNEQYF. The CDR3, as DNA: TGTGCCAGCAGTCGACGGGACAGGGTCGGAAACGAGCAGTACTTC.